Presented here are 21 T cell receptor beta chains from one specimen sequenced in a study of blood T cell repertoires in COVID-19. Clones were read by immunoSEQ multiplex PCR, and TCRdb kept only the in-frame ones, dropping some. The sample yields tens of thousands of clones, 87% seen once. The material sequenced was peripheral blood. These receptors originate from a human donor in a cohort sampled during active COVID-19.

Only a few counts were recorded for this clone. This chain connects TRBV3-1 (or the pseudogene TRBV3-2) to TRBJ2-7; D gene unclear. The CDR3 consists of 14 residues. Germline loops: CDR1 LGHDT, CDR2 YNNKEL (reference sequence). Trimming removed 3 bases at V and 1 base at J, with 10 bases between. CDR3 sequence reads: CASSHPLPSYEQYF. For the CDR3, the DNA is TGTGCCAGCAGCCACCCCCTCCCGTCCTACGAGCAGTACTTC.

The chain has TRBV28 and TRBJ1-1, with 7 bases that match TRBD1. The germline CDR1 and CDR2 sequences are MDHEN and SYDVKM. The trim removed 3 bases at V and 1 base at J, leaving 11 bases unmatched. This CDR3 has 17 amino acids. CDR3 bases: TGTGCCAGCAGTTTGTTGGGACAGACCTCGGCGAACACTGAAGCTTTCTTT. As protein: CASSLLGQTSANTEAFF.

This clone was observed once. CDR3 nucleotide sequence: TGTGCCAGCAGAGGAGGGGAGGGGGAGACCCAGTACTTC. It specifies CASRGGEGETQYF. This sequence joins TRBV2 and TRBJ2-5, with 7 bases aligning to TRBD2. Germline V gene sequence: CDR1 SNHLY, CDR2 FYNNEI. Germline trimming cut 6 bases from V and 5 bases from J; bases unmatched to any gene: 6. The CDR3 runs to 13 residues. The full variable domain, its missing parts supplied by reference TRBV2 and TRBJ2-5, is EPEVTQTPSHQVTQMGQEVILRCVPISNHLYFYWYRQILGQKVEFLVSFYNNEISEKSEIFDDQFSVERPDGSNFTLKIRSTKLEDSAMYFCASRGGEGETQYFGPGTRLLVL.

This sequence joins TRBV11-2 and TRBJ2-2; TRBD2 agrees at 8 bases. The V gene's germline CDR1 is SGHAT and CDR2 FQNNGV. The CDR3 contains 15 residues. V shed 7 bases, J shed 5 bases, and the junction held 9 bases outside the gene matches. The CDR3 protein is CASNPGGARTGELFF. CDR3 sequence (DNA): TGTGCCAGCAACCCCGGGGGGGCAAGGACCGGGGAGCTGTTTTTT. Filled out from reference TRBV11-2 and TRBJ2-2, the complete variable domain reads EAGVAQSPRYKIIEKRQSVAFWCNPISGHATLYWYQQILGQGPKLLIQFQNNGVVDDSQLPKDRFSAERLKGVDSTLKIQPAKLEDSAVYLCASNPGGARTGELFFGEGSRLTVL.

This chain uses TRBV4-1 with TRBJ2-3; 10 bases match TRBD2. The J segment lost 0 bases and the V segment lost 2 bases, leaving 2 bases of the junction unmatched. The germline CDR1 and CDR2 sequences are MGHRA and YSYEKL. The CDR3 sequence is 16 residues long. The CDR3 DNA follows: TGCGCCAGCAGCCAAAGAGCGGGAGGGAGCACAGATACGCAGTATTTT. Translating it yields CASSQRAGGSTDTQYF.

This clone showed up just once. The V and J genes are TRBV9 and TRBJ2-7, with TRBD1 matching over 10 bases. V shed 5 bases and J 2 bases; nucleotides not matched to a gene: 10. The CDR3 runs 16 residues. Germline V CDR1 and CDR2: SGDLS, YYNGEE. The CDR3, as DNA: TGTGCCAGCAGTGTTGGGACAGGGGAGGGTACCTACGAGCAGTACTTC. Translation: CASSVGTGEGTYEQYF.

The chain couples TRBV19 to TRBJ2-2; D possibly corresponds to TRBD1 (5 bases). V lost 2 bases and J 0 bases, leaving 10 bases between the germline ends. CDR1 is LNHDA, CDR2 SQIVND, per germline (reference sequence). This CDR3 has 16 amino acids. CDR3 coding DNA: TGTGCCAGTAGTATAATCAGGGCAGCGAACACCGGGGAGCTGTTTTTT. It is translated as CASSIIRAANTGELFF.

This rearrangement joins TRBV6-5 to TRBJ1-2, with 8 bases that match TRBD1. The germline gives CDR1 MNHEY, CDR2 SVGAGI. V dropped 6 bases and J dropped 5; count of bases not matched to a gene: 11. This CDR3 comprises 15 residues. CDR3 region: CASSRGGRGQYGYTF. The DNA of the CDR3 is TGTGCCAGCAGCAGGGGCGGCAGGGGGCAGTATGGCTACACCTTC.

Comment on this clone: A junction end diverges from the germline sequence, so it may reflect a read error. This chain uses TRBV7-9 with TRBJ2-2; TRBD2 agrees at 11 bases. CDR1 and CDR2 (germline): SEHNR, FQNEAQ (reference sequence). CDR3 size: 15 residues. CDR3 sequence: CASSVAGGPSGELFF. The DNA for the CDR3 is TGTGCCAGCAGCGTAGCGGGGGGGCCCTCCGGGGAGCTGTTTTTT.

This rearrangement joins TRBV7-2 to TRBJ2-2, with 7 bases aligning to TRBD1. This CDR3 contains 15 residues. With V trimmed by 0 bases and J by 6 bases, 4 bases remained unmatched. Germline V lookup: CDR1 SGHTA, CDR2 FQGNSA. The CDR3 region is CASSLASQGPGELFF. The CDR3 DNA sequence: TGTGCCAGCAGCTTAGCGTCACAGGGGCCCGGGGAGCTGTTTTTT. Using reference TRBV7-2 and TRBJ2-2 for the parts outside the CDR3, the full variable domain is GAGVSQSPSNKVTEKGKDVELRCDPISGHTALYWYRQSLGQGLEFLIYFQGNSAPDKSGLPSDRFSAERTGGSVSTLTIQRTQQEDSAVYLCASSLASQGPGELFFGEGSRLTVL.

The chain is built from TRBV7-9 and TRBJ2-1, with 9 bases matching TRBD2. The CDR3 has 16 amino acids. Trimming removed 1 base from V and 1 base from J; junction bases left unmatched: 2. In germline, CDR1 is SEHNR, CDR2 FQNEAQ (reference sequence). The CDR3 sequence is CASSLGGLASYNEQFF. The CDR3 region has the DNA TGTGCCAGCAGCTTAGGGGGACTAGCTTCCTACAATGAGCAGTTCTTC.

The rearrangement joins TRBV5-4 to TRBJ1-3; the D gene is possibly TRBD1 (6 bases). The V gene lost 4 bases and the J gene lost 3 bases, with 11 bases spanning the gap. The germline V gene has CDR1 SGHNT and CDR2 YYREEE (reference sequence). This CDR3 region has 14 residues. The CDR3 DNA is TGTGCCAGCAGCCAAGGGGGGGGTGGAAACACCATATATTTT. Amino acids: CASSQGGGGNTIYF. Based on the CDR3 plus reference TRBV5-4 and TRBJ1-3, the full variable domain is ETGVTQSPTHLIKTRGQQVTLRCSSQSGHNTVSWYQQALGQGPQFIFQYYREEENGRGNFPPRFSGLQFPNYSSELNVNALELDDSALYLCASSQGGGGNTIYFGEGSWLTVV.

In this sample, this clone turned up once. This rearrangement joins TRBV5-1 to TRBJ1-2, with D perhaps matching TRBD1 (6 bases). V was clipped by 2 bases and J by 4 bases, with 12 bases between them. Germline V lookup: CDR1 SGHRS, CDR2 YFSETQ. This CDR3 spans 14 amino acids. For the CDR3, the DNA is TGCGCCAGCAGCTTTTGGACAGACTCCTATGGCTACACCTTC. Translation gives CASSFWTDSYGYTF. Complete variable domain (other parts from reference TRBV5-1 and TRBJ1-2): KAGVTQTPRYLIKTRGQQVTLSCSPISGHRSVSWYQQTPGQGLQFLFEYFSETQRNKGNFPGRFSGRQFSNSRSEMNVSTLELGDSALYLCASSFWTDSYGYTFGSGTRLTVV.

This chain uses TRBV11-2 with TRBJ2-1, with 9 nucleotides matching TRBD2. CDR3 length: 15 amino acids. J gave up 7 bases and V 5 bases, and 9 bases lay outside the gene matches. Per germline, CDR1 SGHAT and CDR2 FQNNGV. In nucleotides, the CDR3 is TGTGCCAGCAGCCAAGCGGGAGGCGGGAAAAATGAGCAGTTCTTC. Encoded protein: CASSQAGGGKNEQFF.

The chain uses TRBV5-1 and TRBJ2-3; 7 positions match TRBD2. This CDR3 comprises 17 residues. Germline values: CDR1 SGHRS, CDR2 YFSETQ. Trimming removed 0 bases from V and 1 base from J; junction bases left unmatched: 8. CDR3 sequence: CASSLAWSREGTDTQYF. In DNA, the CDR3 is TGCGCCAGCAGCTTGGCCTGGAGCCGGGAGGGCACAGATACGCAGTATTTT.

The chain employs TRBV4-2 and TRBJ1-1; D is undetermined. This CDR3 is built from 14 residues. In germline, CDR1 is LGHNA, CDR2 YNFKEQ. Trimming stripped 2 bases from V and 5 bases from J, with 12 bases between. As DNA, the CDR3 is TGTGCCAGCAGCCAATCCGGGGAAAAGACTGAAGCTTTCTTT. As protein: CASSQSGEKTEAFF.

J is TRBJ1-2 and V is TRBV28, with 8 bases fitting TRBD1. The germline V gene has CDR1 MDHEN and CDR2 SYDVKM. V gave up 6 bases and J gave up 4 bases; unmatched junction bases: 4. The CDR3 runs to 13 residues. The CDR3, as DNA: TGTGCCAGCAGGGTAGGGACAGGCTATGGCTACACCTTC. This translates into CASRVGTGYGYTF.

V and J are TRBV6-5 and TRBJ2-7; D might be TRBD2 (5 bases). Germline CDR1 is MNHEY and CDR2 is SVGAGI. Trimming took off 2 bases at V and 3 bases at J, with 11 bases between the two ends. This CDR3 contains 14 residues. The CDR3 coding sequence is TGTGCCAGCAGTTACCGTCGGGGAAACTACGAGCAGTACTTC. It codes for CASSYRRGNYEQYF.

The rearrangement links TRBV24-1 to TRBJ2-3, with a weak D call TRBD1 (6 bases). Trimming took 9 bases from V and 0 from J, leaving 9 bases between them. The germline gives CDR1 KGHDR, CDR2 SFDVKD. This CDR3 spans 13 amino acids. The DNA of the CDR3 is TGTGCCACCTACGGACAGAGCACAGATACGCAGTATTTT. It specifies CATYGQSTDTQYF.

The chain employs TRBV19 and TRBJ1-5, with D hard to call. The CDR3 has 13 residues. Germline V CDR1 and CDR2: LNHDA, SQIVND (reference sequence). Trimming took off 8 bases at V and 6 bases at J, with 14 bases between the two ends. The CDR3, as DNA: TGTGCCAGTTGGAGGGAGGCGGGTCAGCCCCAGCATTTT. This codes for CASWREAGQPQHF. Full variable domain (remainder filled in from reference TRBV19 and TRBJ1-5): DGGITQSPKYLFRKEGQNVTLSCEQNLNHDAMYWYRQDPGQGLRLIYYSQIVNDFQKGDIAEGYSVSREKKESFPLTVTSAQKNPTAFYLCASWREAGQPQHFGDGTRLSIL.

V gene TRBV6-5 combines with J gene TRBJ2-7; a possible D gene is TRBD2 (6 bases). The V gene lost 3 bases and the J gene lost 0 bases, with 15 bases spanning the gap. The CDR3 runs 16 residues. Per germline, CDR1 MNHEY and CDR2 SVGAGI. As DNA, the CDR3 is TGTGCCAGCAGTTATAGCTCGGGAGCCTACTCCTACGAGCAGTACTTC. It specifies CASSYSSGAYSYEQYF.